The T cell receptor (beta chain) described here comes from a study of CD8 T cell repertoires and HIV-1 epitope variants. At the level of the study: An uncultured baseline aliquot held 1M T cells.

Only a few counts were recorded for this clone. The antigen remains unidentified. The V and J ends lost 3 bases and 3 bases respectively, with 8 bases between them. Germline CDR1 reads ENHRY; CDR2 reads SYGVKD. There are 14 residues in the CDR3. Only in-frame clones appear in the TCRdb table, and some are missing; sequencing was by immunoSEQ multiplex PCR. The sample yields a few thousand clones, around 70% seen once. The chain carries TRBV10-3 and TRBJ2-2, with unresolved D. This TCR was sampled from a male donor with HIV. The material sequenced was cultured CD8+ T cells derived from PBMCs. This CDR3 is CAISEPQHTGELFF. DNA for the CDR3: TGTGCCATCAGTGAACCCCAACACACCGGGGAGCTGTTTTTT.